This TCR beta chain was obtained from a study of T cell responses to AZD1222 COVID-19 vaccine. TCRdb's copy holds only in-frame clones and misses some; the assay was immunoSEQ multiplex PCR. The table lists around 140,000 clones, 91% of them singletons, with over 3% in the top ten. V was trimmed by 6 bases and J by 1 base, leaving 18 bases between them. This CDR3 spans 16 amino acids. The germline V gene has CDR1 MRHNA and CDR2 SNTAGT. This TCR was recovered from an adult who received the AZD1222 COVID-19 vaccine. The V gene is TRBV6-4, the J gene TRBJ1-1; D is unresolved. The material was peripheral blood, obtained 28 days after the second AZD1222 dose. The CDR3 region has the DNA TGTGCCAGCAGCCCCGGGGTATTATCCTCGAACACTGAAGCTTTCTTT. Translating it yields CASSPGVLSSNTEAFF.